This TCR beta chain was sequenced in a study of OX40 agonist ivuxolimab in advanced cancers. Study context: Clinicians treated patients with ivuxolimab, an agonistic anti-OX40 (CD134) antibody. Ivuxolimab was administered intravenously to patients at 0.01 to 10 mg/kg every 2 weeks. The dose-escalation cohort was approximately 85% male, with a mean age of around 60 years, ranging about 23 to 79.

Per the germline V gene, CDR1 is MNHEY and CDR2 is SMNVEV (reference sequence). Trimming cost V 4 bases and J 4 bases, with 8 bases left between them. CDR3 length: 13 residues. Researchers took blood at baseline, on cycle 4 day 1, and on cycle 7 day 1. Profiled with immunoSEQ multiplex PCR; TCRdb holds only in-frame clones, not every one. The top ten clones hold around half of a sample with some 19,000 clones, about 88% of them seen once. This clone appeared once. This TCR came from an adult with an advanced solid tumor such as melanoma, head and neck, liver or kidney cancer. The chain links TRBV27 to TRBJ2-1; no clear D gene. Specimen: CD4+ or CD8+ T cells sorted from blood, collected in a trial of the OX40 agonist ivuxolimab. The CDR3 protein is CASSSPGYNEQFF. The CDR3 DNA sequence: TGTGCCAGCAGTTCCCCGGGTTACAATGAGCAGTTCTTC.